This T cell receptor beta chain was retrieved from a study of T cells after yellow fever vaccination. Study observations and caveats: FACS-sorted repertoires could harbor abundant contaminating bulk-population clonotypes.

TCRdb re-derived calls from the 5' RACE reads in MiXCR, one entry per CDR3 protein. The sample carries 550,000 or so distinct CDR3 sequences, 19% recorded once. This clonotype occurred once. Its antigen is unknown. Trimming removed 4 bases from V and 1 base from J, with 7 bases in between. This CDR3 spans 13 amino acids. The germline gives CDR1 GTSNPN, CDR2 SVGIG (reference sequence). The sequence derives from a man aged 30-40 years who received the YFV17D yellow fever vaccine. The rearrangement joins TRBV30 to TRBJ2-2; no firm D call. The sample consisted of PBMCs, taken 15 days after the yellow fever booster vaccination. The CDR3 region has the DNA TGTGCCTGGATTATCAGGAACACCGGGGAGCTGTTTTTT. This sequence encodes CAWIIRNTGELFF.